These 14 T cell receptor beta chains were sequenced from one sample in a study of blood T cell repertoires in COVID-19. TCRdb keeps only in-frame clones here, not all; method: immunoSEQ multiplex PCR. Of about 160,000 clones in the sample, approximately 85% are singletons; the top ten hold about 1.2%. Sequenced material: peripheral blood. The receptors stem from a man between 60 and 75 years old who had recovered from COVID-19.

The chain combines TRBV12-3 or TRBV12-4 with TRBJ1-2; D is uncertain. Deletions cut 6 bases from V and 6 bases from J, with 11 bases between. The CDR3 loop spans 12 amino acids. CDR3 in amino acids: CASRQVSDGYTF. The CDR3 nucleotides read TGTGCCAGCAGGCAGGTATCGGATGGCTACACCTTC.

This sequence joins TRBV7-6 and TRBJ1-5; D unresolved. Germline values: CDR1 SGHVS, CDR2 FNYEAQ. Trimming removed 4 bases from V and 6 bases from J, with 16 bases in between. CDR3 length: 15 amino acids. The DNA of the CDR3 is TGTGCCAGCAGCTCCACCCTGGGAGATCGTCAGCCCCAGCATTTT. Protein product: CASSSTLGDRQPQHF. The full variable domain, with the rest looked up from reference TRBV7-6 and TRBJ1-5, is GAGVSQSPRYKVTKRGQDVALRCDPISGHVSLYWYRQALGQGPEFLTYFNYEAQQDKSGLPNDRFSAERPEGSISTLTIQRTEQRDSAMYRCASSSTLGDRQPQHFGDGTRLSIL.

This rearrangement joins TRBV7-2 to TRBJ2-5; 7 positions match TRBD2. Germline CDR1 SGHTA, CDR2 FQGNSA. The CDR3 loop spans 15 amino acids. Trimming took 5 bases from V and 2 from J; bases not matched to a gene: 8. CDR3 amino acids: CASSKALSGQETQYF. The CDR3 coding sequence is TGTGCCAGCAGCAAGGCCCTTAGCGGGCAAGAGACCCAGTACTTC.

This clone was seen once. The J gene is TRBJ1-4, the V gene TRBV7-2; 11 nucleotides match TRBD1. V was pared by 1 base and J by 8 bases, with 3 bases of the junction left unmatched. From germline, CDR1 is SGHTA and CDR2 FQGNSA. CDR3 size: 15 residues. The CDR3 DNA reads TGTGCCAGCAGCTTAGGAGGACAGGGGGCGGAAAAACTGTTTTTT. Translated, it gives CASSLGGQGAEKLFF.

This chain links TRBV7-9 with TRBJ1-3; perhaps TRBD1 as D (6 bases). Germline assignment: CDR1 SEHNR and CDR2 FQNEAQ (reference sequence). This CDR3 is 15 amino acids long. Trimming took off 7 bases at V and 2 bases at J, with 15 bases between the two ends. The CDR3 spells CASIPGDLAGNTIYF. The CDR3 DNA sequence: TGTGCCAGCATCCCAGGGGATCTCGCTGGAAACACCATATATTTT.

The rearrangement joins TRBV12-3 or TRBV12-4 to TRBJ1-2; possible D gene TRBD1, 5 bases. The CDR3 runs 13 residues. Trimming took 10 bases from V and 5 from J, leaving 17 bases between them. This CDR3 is CAIRREGQYGYTF. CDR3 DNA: TGTGCCATCCGGCGGGAGGGGCAGTATGGCTACACCTTC.

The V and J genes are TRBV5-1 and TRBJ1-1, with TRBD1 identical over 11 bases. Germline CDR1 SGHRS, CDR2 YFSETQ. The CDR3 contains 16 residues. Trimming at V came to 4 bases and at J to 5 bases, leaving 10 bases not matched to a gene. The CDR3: CASSRTGTGGLTEAFF. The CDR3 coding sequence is TGCGCCAGCAGCAGAACCGGGACAGGGGGTTTGACTGAAGCTTTCTTT.

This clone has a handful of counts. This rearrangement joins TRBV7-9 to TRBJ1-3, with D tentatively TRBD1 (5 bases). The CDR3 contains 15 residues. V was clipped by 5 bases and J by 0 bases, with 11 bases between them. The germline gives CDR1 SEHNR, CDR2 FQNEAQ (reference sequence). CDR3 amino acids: CASSRDRSSGNTIYF. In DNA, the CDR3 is TGTGCCAGCAGCCGCGACAGATCCTCTGGAAACACCATATATTTT.

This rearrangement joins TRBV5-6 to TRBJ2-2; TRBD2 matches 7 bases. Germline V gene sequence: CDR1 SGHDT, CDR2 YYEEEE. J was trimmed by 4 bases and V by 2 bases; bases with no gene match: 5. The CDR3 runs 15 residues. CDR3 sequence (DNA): TGTGCCAGCAGCTTCGGCGGGAGAATCACCGGGGAGCTGTTTTTT. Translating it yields CASSFGGRITGELFF.

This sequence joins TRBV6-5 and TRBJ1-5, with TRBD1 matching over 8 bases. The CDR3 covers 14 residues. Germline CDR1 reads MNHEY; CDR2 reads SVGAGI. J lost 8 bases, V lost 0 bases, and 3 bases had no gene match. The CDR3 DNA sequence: TGTGCCAGCAGTTACTCCCGGACAGGGAAGCCCCAGCATTTT. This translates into CASSYSRTGKPQHF.

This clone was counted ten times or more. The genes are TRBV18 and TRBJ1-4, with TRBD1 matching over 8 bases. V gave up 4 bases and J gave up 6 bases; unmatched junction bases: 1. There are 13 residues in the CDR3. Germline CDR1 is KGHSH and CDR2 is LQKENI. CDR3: CASSLTGDEKLFF. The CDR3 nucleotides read TGTGCCAGCTCACTGACAGGGGATGAAAAACTGTTTTTT.

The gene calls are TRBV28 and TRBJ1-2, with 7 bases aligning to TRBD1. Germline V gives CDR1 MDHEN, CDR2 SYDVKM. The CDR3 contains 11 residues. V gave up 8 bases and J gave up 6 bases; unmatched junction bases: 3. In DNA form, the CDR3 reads TGTGCCAGCCTCGGACAGGATGGCTACACCTTC. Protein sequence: CASLGQDGYTF.

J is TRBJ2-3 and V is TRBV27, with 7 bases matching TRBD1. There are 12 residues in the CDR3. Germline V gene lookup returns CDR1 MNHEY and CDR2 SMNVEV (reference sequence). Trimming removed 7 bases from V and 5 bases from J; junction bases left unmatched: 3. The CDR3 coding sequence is TGTGCCAGCAAAGGGGGCCTAGATACGCAGTATTTT. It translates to CASKGGLDTQYF.

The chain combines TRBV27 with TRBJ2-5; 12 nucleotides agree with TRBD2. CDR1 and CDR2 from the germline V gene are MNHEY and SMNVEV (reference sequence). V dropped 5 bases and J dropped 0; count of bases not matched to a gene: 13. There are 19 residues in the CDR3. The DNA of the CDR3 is TGTGCCAGCAGTATGGTACTCGGACTAGCGGGGAAGCACCAAGAGACCCAGTACTTC. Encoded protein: CASSMVLGLAGKHQETQYF.